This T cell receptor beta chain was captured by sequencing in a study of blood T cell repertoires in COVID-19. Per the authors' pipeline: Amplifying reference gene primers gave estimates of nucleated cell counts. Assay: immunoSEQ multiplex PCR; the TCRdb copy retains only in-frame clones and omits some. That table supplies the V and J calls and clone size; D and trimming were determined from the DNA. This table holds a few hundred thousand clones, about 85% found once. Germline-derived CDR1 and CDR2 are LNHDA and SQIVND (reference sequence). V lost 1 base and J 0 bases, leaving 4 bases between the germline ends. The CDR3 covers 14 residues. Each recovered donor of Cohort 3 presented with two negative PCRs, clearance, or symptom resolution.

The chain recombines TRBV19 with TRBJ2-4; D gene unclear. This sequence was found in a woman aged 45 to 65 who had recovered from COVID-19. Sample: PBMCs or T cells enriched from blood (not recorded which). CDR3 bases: TGTGCCAGTAGTATAGCGGGAGCCAAAAACATTCAGTACTTC. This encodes CASSIAGAKNIQYF. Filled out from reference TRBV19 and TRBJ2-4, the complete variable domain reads DGGITQSPKYLFRKEGQNVTLSCEQNLNHDAMYWYRQDPGQGLRLIYYSQIVNDFQKGDIAEGYSVSREKKESFPLTVTSAQKNPTAFYLCASSIAGAKNIQYFGAGTRLSVL.